This T cell receptor (beta chain) was profiled in a study of CD8 T cells in ankylosing spondylitis. Study-level findings and limits: Ankylosing spondylitis blood appeared to be characterized by a TCR beta motif of eight or nine highly homologous variants. There was reportedly significant enrichment of clones that were disease-linked in matched ankylosing spondylitis synovial fluid.

The CDR3 is 14 residues long. The V end was cut by 2 bases, the J end by 2 bases, with 10 bases between. In germline, CDR1 is MDHEN, CDR2 SYDVKM. Construction of TCR beta libraries was performed using quantitative 5'-RACE with molecular barcodes. One entry per CDR3 protein results from TCRdb running MiXCR on the 5' RACE reads. The data show under 850,000 distinct CDR3 sequences, around 17% seen once. The table lists this clonotype with many counts. What it binds is unknown. Sequencing was done on a sample of blood, either unsorted or a sorted T cell fraction (not recorded which). The clonotype was recovered from a male donor with ankylosing spondylitis. This sequence joins TRBV28 and TRBJ2-7; D possibly uses TRBD1 or TRBD2 (6 bases each). CDR3 nucleotide sequence: TGTGCCAGCAGTTTAGGGGGGCTACCCTACGAGCAGTACTTC. This encodes CASSLGGLPYEQYF.